The 13 T cell receptor beta chains listed next were all sequenced from one sample in a study of blood T cell repertoires in COVID-19. Only in-frame clones appear in the TCRdb table, and some are missing; sequencing was by immunoSEQ multiplex PCR. The sample lists tens of thousands of clones, over 90% occurring once. Source material: peripheral blood. The receptor set was obtained from an elderly woman with acute or convalescent COVID-19.

Comments on this clone: At one of its ends the junction is not consistent with the germline gene, which may arise from a read error. The genes are TRBV7-9 and TRBJ2-2, with D maybe TRBD1 (6 bases). The CDR3 has 11 amino acids. Germline V gives CDR1 SEHNR, CDR2 FQNEAQ (reference sequence). The chain's CDR3 is CVTGNTGELFF. Written as DNA, the CDR3 is TGCGTGACAGGGAACACCGGGGAGCTGTTTTTT.

The chain joins TRBV15 to TRBJ2-5, with 7 bases identical to TRBD2. V lost 1 base, J lost 4 bases, and 3 bases stayed unmatched. The CDR3 covers 14 residues. Per the germline V gene, CDR1 is LNHNV and CDR2 is YYDKDF (reference sequence). The CDR3 loop reads CATSRGLAVETQYF. The CDR3 DNA is TGTGCCACCAGCAGAGGACTAGCTGTAGAGACCCAGTACTTC. The full variable domain, its missing parts supplied by reference TRBV15 and TRBJ2-5, is DAMVIQNPRYQVTQFGKPVTLSCSQTLNHNVMYWYQQKSSQAPKLLFHYYDKDFNNEADTPDNFQSRRPNTSFCFLDIRSPGLGDTAMYLCATSRGLAVETQYFGPGTRLLVL.

The chain couples TRBV27 to TRBJ1-1, with D perhaps TRBD1 (5 bases). Germline V CDR1 and CDR2: MNHEY, SMNVEV (reference sequence). Trimming stripped 6 bases from V and 1 base from J, with 9 bases between. The CDR3 totals 13 residues. The CDR3 coding sequence is TGTGCCAGCAGCAAAACAGGGAACACTGAAGCTTTCTTT. It encodes CASSKTGNTEAFF.

The chain is built from TRBV28 and TRBJ2-1; a weak D match, TRBD2 (6 bases). Germline V gene data show CDR1 as MDHEN and CDR2 as SYDVKM. The CDR3 length is 16 residues. V was shortened by 6 bases and J by 7 bases, with 22 bases between the two germline ends. CDR3 amino acids: CASRSRRALGWNEQFF. DNA of the CDR3: TGTGCCAGCAGGAGTAGGAGGGCGCTGGGTTGGAATGAGCAGTTCTTC.

This chain uses TRBV12-3 or TRBV12-4 with TRBJ2-7; 8 bases are shared with TRBD1. The CDR3 length is 12 residues. The ends lost 6 bases at V and 9 bases at J; junction bases unmatched: 7. CDR3 sequence: CASSVTGEVQYF. CDR3 nucleotides: TGTGCCAGCAGCGTGACAGGGGAGGTGCAGTACTTC.

The chain combines TRBV2 with TRBJ2-7; 10 bases fit TRBD2. There are 14 residues in the CDR3. Germline V gene lookup returns CDR1 SNHLY and CDR2 FYNNEI. The ends lost 6 bases at V and 4 bases at J; junction bases unmatched: 6. This chain's CDR3 is CASRKTSGLYEQYF. The CDR3 bases are TGTGCCAGCAGGAAGACTAGCGGGCTATACGAGCAGTACTTC.

This clone was recorded once. This chain connects TRBV19 to TRBJ1-2; TRBD1 aligns across 9 bases. The V and J ends lost 3 bases and 6 bases, in that order; junction bases with no gene match: 8. The germline V gene has CDR1 LNHDA and CDR2 SQIVND (reference sequence). This CDR3 comprises 15 residues. This chain's CDR3 is CASSINRDRVNGYTF. The CDR3 bases are TGTGCCAGTAGTATCAACCGGGACAGGGTAAATGGCTACACCTTC.

J is TRBJ1-2 and V is TRBV7-9; 7 bases are shared with TRBD1. Trimming removed 4 bases from V and 7 bases from J; junction bases left unmatched: 15. The CDR3 is made up of 16 amino acids. CDR1 SEHNR and CDR2 FQNEAQ come from the germline V gene (reference sequence). The CDR3 region is CASSSSDRAWVGGYTF. The CDR3 coding sequence is TGTGCCAGCAGCTCTTCTGACAGGGCTTGGGTTGGTGGCTACACCTTC.

This clone was found once. V is TRBV7-2 and J is TRBJ2-7; 8 bases agree with TRBD2. Unmatched junction bases numbered 0, after V lost 2 bases and J lost 3 bases. Germline values: CDR1 SGHTA, CDR2 FQGNSA. This CDR3 contains 13 residues. The CDR3 DNA reads as TGTGCCAGCAGCTTAACTAGCGGCTACGAGCAGTACTTC. It codes for CASSLTSGYEQYF.

CDR3 nucleotide sequence: TGTGCCAGCAGTGAAGCGGGACAGGGCTGGAAGCCCCAGCATTTT. It codes for CASSEAGQGWKPQHF. The chain couples TRBV6-1 to TRBJ1-5; TRBD1 agrees at 9 bases. CDR3 length: 15 residues. Germline-derived CDR1 and CDR2 are MNHNS and SASEGT. Trimming at V came to 0 bases and at J to 8 bases, leaving 5 bases not matched to a gene.

This CDR3 is CSASLLRGLMSTDTQYF. CDR3 in DNA: TGCAGTGCTAGTCTGCTGCGGGGGCTTATGAGCACAGATACGCAGTATTTT. J is TRBJ2-3 and V is TRBV20-1; D might be TRBD2 (7 bases). The germline V gene has CDR1 DFQATT and CDR2 SNEGSKA (reference sequence). The V end lost 3 bases, the J end lost 0 bases, and 19 bases lay between the germline ends. This CDR3 spans 17 amino acids.

The genes are TRBV27 and TRBJ2-2; 7 bases fit TRBD1. Germline CDR1 and CDR2: MNHEY and SMNVEV (reference sequence). The V segment lost 6 bases and the J segment 0 bases; nucleotides outside the gene matches: 4. The CDR3 totals 15 residues. This CDR3 reads CASRPGQPNTGELFF. The DNA for the CDR3 is TGTGCCAGCAGGCCGGGACAGCCGAACACCGGGGAGCTGTTTTTT.

V usage is TRBV30 and J usage is TRBJ1-5; no definite D call. There are 13 residues in the CDR3. Germline CDR1 is GTSNPN and CDR2 is SVGIG (reference sequence). V was trimmed by 1 base and J by 7 bases, leaving 11 bases between them. CDR3 sequence reads: CAWSEGGGQPQHF. DNA of the CDR3: TGTGCCTGGAGTGAAGGAGGTGGCCAGCCCCAGCATTTT.